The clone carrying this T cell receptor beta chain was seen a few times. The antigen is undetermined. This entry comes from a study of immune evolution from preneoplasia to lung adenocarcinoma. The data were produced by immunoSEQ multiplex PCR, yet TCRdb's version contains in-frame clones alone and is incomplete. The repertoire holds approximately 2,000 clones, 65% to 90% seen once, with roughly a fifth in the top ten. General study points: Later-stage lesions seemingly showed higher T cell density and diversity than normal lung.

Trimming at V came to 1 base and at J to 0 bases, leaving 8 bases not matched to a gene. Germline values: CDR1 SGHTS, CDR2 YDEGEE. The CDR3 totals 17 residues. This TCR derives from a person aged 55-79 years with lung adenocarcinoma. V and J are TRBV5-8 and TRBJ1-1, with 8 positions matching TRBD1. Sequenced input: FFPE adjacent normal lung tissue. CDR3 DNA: TGTGCCAGCAGCTTGTCAGGGGGCAGGAGGATGAACACTGAAGCTTTCTTT. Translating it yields CASSLSGGRRMNTEAFF.